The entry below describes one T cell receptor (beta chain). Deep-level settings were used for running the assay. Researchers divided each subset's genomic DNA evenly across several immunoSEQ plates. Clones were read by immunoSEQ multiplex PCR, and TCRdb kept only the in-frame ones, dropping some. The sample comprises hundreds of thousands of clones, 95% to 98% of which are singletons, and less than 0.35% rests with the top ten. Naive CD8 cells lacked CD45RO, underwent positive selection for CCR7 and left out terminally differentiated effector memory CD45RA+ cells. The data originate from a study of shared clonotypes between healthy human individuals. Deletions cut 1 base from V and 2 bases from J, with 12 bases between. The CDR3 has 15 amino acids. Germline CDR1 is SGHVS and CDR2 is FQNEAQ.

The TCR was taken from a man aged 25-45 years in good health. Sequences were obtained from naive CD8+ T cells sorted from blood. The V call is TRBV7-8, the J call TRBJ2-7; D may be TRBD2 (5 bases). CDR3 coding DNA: TGTGCCAGCAGCTTAGTAGTTAGCGCACCCTACGAGCAGTACTTC. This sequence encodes CASSLVVSAPYEQYF.